This TCR beta chain was sequenced in a study of blood T cell repertoires in COVID-19. Background on the study: The analysed material was cDNA or gDNA that came from T cells, B-cell-depleted T cells, or PBMCs.

CDR3 length: 12 residues. Germline V gene data show CDR1 as SQVTM and CDR2 as ANQGSEA. Produced via immunoSEQ multiplex PCR; TCRdb's table is partial and in-frame only. Among some 300,000 clones listed, under 90% were seen once. The chain combines TRBV29-1 with TRBJ2-1; 9 bases are shared with TRBD1. The sample taken for sequencing was peripheral blood. This receptor was taken from a woman under 40 with COVID-19, enrolled during active disease. The CDR3 reads CRIDTGGVEQFF. In nucleotides, the CDR3 is TGCAGGATAGATACAGGGGGCGTAGAGCAGTTCTTC.